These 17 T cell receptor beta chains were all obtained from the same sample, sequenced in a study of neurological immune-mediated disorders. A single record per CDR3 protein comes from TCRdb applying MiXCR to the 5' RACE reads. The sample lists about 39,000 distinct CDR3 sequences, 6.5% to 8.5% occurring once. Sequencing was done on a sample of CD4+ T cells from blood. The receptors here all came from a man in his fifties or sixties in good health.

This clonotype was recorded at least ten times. The CDR3 sequence: CASSQGSGPSTDTQYF. CDR3 nucleotides: TGTGCCAGCAGCCAAGGTAGCGGACCTAGCACAGATACGCAGTATTTT. The V gene is TRBV3-1, the J gene TRBJ2-3; TRBD2 might be the D (6 bases). The germline gives CDR1 LGHDT, CDR2 YNNKEL (reference sequence). The CDR3 totals 16 residues. V was shortened by 1 base and J by 0 bases, with 11 bases between the two germline ends.

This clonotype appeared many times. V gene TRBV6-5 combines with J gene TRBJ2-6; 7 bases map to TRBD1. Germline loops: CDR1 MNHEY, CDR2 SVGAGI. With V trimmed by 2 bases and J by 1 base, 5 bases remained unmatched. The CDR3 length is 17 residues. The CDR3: CASSYAPQGSGANVLTF. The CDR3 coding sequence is TGTGCCAGCAGTTACGCACCACAGGGGTCTGGGGCCAACGTCCTGACTTTC.

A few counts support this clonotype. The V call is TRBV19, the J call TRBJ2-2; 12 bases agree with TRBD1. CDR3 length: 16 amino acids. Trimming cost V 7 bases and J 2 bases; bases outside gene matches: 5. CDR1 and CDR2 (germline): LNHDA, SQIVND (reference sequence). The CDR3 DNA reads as TGTGCCAGTATGTTGGGACAGGGGGCTAACACCGGGGAGCTGTTTTTT. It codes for CASMLGQGANTGELFF.

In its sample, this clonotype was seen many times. The CDR3 sequence is CSARVSGNMRSPLHF. DNA of the CDR3: TGCAGTGCTAGAGTATCAGGGAACATGCGCTCACCCCTCCACTTT. The chain combines TRBV20-1 with TRBJ1-6; D possibly corresponds to TRBD1 (5 bases). This CDR3 is 15 amino acids long. V was pared by 1 base and J by 10 bases, with 17 bases between. Germline CDR1 DFQATT, CDR2 SNEGSKA (reference sequence).

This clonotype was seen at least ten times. For the CDR3, the DNA is TGCGCCAGCAGCCTCAAAGGAGGGGGGGAGACCCAGTACTTC. It yields the protein CASSLKGGGETQYF. The chain combines TRBV4-3 with TRBJ2-5; the D call may be TRBD1 or TRBD2 (6 bases each). Trimming left V 4 bases short and J 5 bases short, with 14 bases between. CDR3 size: 14 residues. Germline values: CDR1 LGHNA, CDR2 YSLEER.

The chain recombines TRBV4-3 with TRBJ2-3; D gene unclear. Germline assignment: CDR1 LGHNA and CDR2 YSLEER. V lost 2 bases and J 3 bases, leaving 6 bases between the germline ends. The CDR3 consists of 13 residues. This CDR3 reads CASSQTTTDTQYF. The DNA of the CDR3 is TGCGCCAGCAGCCAAACGACTACAGATACGCAGTATTTT.

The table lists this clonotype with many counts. The CDR3 spells CASTRDRGLQALHF. The CDR3 nucleotides are TGTGCCAGCACCCGGGACAGGGGCCTCCAGGCCCTCCACTTT. The rearrangement links TRBV7-2 to TRBJ1-6, with 10 bases aligning to TRBD1. The ends lost 7 bases at V and 14 bases at J; junction bases unmatched: 11. The CDR3 is made up of 14 amino acids. Germline loops: CDR1 SGHTA, CDR2 FQGNSA.

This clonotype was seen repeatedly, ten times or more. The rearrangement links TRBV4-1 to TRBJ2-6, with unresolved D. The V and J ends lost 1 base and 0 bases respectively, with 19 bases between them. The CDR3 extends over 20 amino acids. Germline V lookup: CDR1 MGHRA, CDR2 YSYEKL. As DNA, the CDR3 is TGCGCCAGCAGCCAAGGACCTGCCACGGCACCGTTCTCTGGGGCCAACGTCCTGACTTTC. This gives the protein CASSQGPATAPFSGANVLTF.

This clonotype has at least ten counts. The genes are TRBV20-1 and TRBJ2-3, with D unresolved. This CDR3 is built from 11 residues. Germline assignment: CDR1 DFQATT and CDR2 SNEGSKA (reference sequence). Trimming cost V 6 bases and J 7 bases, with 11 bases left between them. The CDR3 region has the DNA TGCAGTGCGAAGGCTACTCATACGCAGTATTTT. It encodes CSAKATHTQYF.

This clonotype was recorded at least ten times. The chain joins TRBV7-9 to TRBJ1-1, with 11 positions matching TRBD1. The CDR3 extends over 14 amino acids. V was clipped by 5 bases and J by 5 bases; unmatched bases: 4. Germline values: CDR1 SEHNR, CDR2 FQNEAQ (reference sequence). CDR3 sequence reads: CASSPGTGGTEAFF. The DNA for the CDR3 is TGTGCCAGCAGCCCCGGGACAGGGGGGACTGAAGCTTTCTTT.

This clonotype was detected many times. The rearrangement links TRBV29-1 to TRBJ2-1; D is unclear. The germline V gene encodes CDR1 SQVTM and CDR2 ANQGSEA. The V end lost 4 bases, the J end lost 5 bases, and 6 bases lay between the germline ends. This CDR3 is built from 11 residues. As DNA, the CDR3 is TGCAGCGTTGTAGGTGACAATGAGCAGTTCTTC. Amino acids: CSVVGDNEQFF.

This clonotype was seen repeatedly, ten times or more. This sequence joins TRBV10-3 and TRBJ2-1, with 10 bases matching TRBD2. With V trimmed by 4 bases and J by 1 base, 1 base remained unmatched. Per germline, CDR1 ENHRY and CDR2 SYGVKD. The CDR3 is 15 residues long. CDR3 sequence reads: CAISGSGGSYNEQFF. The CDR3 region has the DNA TGTGCCATCAGTGGTAGCGGGGGGTCCTACAATGAGCAGTTCTTC.

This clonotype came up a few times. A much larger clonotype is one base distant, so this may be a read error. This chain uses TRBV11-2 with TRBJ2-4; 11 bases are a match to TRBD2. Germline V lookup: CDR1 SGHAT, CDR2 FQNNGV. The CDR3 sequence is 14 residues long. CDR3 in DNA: TGTGTCAGCAACCGCCTAGCGGGAGGTAACATTCAGTACTTC. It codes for CVSNRLAGGNIQYF.

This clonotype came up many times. The CDR3 DNA is TGCAGTGCTCCCGGGACCACTAAGACCCAGTACTTC. Translating it yields CSAPGTTKTQYF. The rearrangement uses TRBV20-1 and TRBJ2-5; D might be TRBD1 or TRBD2, each matching 5 bases. V was pared by 5 bases and J by 6 bases, with 13 bases between. CDR1 is DFQATT and CDR2 is SNEGSKA in the germline V gene (reference sequence). CDR3 length equals 12 residues.

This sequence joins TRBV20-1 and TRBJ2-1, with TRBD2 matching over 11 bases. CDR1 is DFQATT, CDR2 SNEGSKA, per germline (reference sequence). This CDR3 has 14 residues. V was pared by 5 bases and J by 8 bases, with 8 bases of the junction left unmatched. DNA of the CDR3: TGCAGTGCTCTTTCTAGCGGGAGGCTGTATGAGCAGTTCTTC. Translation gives CSALSSGRLYEQFF.

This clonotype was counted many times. CDR3 nucleotide sequence: TGCGCCAGCAGCTCGGGACAACCAGCAGATACGCAGTATTTT. This translates into CASSSGQPADTQYF. This chain joins TRBV5-1 and TRBJ2-3; TRBD1 might be the D (6 bases). CDR1 is SGHRS, CDR2 YFSETQ, per germline. The CDR3 contains 14 residues. V lost 3 bases, J lost 4 bases, and 12 bases lay in between.

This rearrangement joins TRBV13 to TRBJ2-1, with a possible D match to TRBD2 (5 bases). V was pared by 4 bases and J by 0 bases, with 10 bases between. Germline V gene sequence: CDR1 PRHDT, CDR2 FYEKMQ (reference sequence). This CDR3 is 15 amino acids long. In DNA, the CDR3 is TGTGCCAGCAGCTCATTAGCGAACTCCTACAATGAGCAGTTCTTC. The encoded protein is CASSSLANSYNEQFF.